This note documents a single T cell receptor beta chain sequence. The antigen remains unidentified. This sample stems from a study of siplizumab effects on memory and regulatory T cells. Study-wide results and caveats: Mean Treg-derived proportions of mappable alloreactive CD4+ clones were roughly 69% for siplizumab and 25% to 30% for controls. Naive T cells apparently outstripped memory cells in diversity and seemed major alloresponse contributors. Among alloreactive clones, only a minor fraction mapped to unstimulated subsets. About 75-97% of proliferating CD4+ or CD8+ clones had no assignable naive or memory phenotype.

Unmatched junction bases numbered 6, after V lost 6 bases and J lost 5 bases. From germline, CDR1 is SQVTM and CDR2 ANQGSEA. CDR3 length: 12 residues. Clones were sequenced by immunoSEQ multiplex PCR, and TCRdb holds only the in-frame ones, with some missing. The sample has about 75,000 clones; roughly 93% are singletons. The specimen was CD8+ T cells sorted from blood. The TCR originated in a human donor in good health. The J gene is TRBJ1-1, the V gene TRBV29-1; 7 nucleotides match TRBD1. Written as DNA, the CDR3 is TGCAGCGTCGACAGGGCAGGGACTGAAGCTTTCTTT. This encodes CSVDRAGTEAFF.